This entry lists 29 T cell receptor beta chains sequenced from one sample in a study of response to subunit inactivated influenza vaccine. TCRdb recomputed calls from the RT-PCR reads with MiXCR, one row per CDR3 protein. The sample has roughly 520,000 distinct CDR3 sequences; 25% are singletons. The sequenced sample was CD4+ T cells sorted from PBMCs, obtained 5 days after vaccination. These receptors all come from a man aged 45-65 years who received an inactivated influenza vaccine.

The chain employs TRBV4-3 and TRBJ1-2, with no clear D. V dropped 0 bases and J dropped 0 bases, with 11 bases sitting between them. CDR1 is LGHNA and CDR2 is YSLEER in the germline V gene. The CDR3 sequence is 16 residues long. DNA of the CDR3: TGCGCCAGCAGCCAAGAGGCGGAGGTTACTAACTATGGCTACACCTTC. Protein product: CASSQEAEVTNYGYTF.

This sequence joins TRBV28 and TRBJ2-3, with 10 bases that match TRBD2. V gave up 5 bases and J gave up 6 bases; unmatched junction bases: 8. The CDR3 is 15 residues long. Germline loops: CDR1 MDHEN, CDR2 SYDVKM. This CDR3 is CASSDSGGPLDTQYF. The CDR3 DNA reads TGTGCCAGCAGTGATAGCGGGGGGCCCCTCGATACGCAGTATTTT.

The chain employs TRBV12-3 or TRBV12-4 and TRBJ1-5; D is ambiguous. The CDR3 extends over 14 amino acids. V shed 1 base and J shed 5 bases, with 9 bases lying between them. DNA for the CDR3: TGTGCCAGCAGTTTAGGGTGGGGTGATCAGCCCCAGCATTTT. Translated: CASSLGWGDQPQHF.

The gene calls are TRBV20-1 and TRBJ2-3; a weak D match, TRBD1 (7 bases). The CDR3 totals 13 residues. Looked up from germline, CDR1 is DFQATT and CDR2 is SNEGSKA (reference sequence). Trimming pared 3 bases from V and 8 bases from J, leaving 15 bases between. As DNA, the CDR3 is TGCAGTGCTAGGGCAGGGGGGATTCGTACGCAGTATTTT. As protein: CSARAGGIRTQYF.

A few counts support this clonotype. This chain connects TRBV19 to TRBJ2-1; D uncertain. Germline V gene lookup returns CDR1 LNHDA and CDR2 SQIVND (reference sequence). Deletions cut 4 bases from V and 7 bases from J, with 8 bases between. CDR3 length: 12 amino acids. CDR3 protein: CASSTSRNEQFF. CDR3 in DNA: TGTGCCAGTAGTACTTCTAGAAATGAGCAGTTCTTC.

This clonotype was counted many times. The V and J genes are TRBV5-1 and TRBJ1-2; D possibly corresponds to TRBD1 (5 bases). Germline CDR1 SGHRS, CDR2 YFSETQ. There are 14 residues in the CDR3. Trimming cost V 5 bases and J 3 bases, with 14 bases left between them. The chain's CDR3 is CASRTGQDYYGYTF. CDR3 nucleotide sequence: TGCGCCAGCAGAACGGGGCAGGACTACTATGGCTACACCTTC.

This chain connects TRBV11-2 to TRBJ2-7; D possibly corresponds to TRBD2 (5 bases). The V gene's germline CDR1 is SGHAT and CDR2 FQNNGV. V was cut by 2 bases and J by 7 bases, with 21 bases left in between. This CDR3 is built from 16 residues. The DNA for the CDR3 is TGTGCCAGCAGCTTATCCTCCGGGAAGTCCTCTGGGGAGCAGTACTTC. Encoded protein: CASSLSSGKSSGEQYF. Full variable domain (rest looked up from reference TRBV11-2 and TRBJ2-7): EAGVAQSPRYKIIEKRQSVAFWCNPISGHATLYWYQQILGQGPKLLIQFQNNGVVDDSQLPKDRFSAERLKGVDSTLKIQPAKLEDSAVYLCASSLSSGKSSGEQYFGPGTRLTVT.

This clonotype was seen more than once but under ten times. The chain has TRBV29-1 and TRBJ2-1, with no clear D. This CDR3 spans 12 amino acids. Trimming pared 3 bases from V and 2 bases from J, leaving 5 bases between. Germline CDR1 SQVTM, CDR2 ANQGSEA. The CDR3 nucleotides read TGCAGCGTTGACGGCCCCTACAATGAGCAGTTCTTC. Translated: CSVDGPYNEQFF.

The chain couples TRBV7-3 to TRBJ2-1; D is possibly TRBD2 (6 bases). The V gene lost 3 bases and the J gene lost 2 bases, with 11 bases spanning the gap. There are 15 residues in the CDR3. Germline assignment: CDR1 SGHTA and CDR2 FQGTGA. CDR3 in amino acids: CASSLKEGAYNEQFF. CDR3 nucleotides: TGTGCCAGCAGCTTGAAGGAGGGCGCCTACAATGAGCAGTTCTTC. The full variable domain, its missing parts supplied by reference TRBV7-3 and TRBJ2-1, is GAGVSQTPSNKVTEKGKYVELRCDPISGHTALYWYRQSLGQGPEFLIYFQGTGAADDSGLPNDRFFAVRPEGSVSTLKIQRTERGDSAVYLCASSLKEGAYNEQFFGPGTRLTVL.

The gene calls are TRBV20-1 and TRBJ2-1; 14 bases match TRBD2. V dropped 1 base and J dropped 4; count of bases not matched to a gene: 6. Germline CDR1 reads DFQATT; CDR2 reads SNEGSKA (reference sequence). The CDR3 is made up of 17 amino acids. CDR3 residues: CSARGLAGGPGYNEQFF. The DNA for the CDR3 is TGCAGTGCTAGAGGACTAGCGGGAGGGCCGGGTTACAATGAGCAGTTCTTC.

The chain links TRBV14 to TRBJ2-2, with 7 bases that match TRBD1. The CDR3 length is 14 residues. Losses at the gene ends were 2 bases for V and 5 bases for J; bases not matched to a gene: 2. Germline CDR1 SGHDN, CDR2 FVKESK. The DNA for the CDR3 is TGTGCCAGCAGCCAATTACAGGGGACCGGGGAGCTGTTTTTT. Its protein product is CASSQLQGTGELFF.

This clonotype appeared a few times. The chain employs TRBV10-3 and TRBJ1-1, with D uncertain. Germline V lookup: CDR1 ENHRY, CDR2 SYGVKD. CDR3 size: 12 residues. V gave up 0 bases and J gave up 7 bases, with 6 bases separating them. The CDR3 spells CAISESEHEAFF. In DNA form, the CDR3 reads TGTGCCATCAGTGAGTCGGAGCATGAAGCTTTCTTT.

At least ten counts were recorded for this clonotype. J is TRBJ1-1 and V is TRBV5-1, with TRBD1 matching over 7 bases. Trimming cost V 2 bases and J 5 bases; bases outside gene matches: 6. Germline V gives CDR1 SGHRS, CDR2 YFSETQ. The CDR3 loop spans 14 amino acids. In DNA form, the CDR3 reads TGCGCCAGCAGCTTAGCGACAGGGAGGACTGAAGCTTTCTTT. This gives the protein CASSLATGRTEAFF.

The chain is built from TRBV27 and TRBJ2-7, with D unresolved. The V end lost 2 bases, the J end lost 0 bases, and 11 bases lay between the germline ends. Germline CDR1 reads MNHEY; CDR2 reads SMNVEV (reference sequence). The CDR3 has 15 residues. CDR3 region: CASSLKAFSSYEQYF. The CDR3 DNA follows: TGTGCCAGCAGTTTAAAAGCGTTCAGCTCCTACGAGCAGTACTTC.

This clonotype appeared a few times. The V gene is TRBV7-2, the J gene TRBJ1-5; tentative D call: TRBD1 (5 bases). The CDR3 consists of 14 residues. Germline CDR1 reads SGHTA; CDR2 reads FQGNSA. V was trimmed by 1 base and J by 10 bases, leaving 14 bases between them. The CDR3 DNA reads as TGTGCCAGCAGCTTAGGGGGACTCATGGAACCCCAGCATTTT. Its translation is CASSLGGLMEPQHF.

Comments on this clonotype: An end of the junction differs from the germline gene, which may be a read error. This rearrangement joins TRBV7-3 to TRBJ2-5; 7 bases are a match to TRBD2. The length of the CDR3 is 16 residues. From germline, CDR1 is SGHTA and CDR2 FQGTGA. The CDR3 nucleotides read TGTGCCAGCAGCAGAATCGGCGGCGGGAGAGGCGAGACTCAGTACTTC. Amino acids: CASSRIGGGRGETQYF.

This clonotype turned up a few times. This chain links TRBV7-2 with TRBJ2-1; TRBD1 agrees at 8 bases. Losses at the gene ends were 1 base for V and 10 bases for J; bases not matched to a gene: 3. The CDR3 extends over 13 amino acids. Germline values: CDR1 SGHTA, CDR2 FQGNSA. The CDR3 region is CASSLVTGVEQFF. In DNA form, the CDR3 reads TGTGCCAGCAGCTTAGTGACAGGGGTCGAGCAGTTCTTC. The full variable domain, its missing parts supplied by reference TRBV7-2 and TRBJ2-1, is GAGVSQSPSNKVTEKGKDVELRCDPISGHTALYWYRQSLGQGLEFLIYFQGNSAPDKSGLPSDRFSAERTGGSVSTLTIQRTQQEDSAVYLCASSLVTGVEQFFGPGTRLTVL.

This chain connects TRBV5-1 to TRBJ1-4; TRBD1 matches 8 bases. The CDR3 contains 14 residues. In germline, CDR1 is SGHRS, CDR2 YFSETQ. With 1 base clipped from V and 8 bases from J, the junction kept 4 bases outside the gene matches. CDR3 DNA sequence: TGCGCCAGCAGCTTGTCTGGACAGGGCGAAAAACTGTTTTTT. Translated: CASSLSGQGEKLFF.

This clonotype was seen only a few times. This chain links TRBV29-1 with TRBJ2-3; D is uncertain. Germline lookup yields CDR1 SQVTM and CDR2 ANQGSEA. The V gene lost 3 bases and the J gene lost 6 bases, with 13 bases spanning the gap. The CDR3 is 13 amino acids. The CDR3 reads CSVESDGMDTQYF. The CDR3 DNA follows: TGCAGCGTTGAGTCAGACGGAATGGATACGCAGTATTTT.

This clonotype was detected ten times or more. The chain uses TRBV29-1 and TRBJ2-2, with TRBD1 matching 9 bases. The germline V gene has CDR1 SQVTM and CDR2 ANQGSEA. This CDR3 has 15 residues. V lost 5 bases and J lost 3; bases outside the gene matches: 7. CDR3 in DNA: TGCAGCGTTAAACCGGGACAGGGTGACACCGGGGAGCTGTTTTTT. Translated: CSVKPGQGDTGELFF.

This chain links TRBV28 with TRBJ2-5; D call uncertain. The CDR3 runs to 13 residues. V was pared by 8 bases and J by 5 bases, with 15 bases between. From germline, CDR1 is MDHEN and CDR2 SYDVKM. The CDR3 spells CASSGPMEETQYF. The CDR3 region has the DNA TGTGCCAGCTCCGGGCCTATGGAGGAGACCCAGTACTTC.

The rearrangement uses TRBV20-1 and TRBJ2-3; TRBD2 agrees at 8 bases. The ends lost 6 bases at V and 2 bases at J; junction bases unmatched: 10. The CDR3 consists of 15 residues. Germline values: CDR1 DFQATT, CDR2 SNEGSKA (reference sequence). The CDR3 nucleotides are TGCAGTGCCATCAATCCAGCGGGGGTCACAGATACGCAGTATTTT. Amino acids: CSAINPAGVTDTQYF.

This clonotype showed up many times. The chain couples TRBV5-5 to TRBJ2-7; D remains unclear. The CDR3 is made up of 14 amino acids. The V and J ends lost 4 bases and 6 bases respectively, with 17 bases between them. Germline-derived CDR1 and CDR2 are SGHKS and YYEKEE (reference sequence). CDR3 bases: TGTGCCAGCAGCCCCGACTGGGGAAGGAGCGAGCAGTACTTC. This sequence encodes CASSPDWGRSEQYF.

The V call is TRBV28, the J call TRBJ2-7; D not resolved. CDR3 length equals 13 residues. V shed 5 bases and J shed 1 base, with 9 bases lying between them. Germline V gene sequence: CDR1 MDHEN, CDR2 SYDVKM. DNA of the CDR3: TGTGCCAGCAGTCCCCCTATTTCCTACGAGCAGTACTTC. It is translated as CASSPPISYEQYF.

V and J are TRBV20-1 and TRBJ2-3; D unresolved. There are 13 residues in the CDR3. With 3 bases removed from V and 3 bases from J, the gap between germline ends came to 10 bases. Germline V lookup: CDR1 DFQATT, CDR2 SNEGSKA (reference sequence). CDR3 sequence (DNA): TGCAGTGCTAGCTCTTTGCAAACAGATACGCAGTATTTT. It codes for CSASSLQTDTQYF.

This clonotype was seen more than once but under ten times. This CDR3 is CASRTQPRESPLHF. CDR3 in DNA: TGTGCCAGCAGAACCCAACCGAGGGAATCACCCCTCCACTTT. The chain couples TRBV12-3 or TRBV12-4 to TRBJ1-6, with D unresolved. This CDR3 comprises 14 residues. V lost 6 bases, J lost 10 bases, and 16 bases lay in between.

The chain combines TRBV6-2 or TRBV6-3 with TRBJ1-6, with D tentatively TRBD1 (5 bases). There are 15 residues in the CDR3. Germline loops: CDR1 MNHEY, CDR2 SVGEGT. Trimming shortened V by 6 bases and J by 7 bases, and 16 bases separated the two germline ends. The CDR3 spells CASRRGVSENSPLHF. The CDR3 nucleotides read TGTGCCAGCAGGAGGGGAGTGTCGGAGAATTCACCCCTCCACTTT.

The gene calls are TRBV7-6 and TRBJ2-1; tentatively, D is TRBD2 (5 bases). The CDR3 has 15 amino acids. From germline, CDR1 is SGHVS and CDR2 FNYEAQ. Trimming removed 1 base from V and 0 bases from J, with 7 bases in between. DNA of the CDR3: TGTGCCAGCAGCTTAGAGCGGAACTCCTACAATGAGCAGTTCTTC. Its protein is CASSLERNSYNEQFF.

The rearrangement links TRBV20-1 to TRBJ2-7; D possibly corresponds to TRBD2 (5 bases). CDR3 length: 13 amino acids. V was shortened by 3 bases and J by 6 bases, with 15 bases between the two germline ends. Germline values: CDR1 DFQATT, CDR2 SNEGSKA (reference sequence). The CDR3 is CSARGAGRGEQYF. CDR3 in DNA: TGCAGTGCTAGGGGAGCCGGACGAGGCGAGCAGTACTTC.